The next 30 T cell receptor beta chains were all read from a single sample in a study of post-analysis software for immune sequencing data. Study findings and constraints: Five TRBV segments, TRBV5-6, TRBV5-1 and TRBV20-1 among them, were found more frequent in patients than controls.

No antigen has been identified for these receptors. The TCR beta cDNA libraries carried unique molecular identifiers. A single record per CDR3 protein comes from TCRdb applying MiXCR to the PCR reads. The sample lists 500,000 to 600,000 distinct CDR3 sequences, 44% seen once, with 1.7% in the top ten. Sequencing used blood. The receptor set was obtained from a girl between 5 and 17 years old with multiple sclerosis.

Of note for this clonotype: One end of the junction does not line up with germline, which may come from a read error. The chain carries TRBV7-6 and TRBJ2-7; TRBD2 might be the D (6 bases). Germline-derived CDR1 and CDR2 are SGHVS and FNYEAQ. This CDR3 has 16 amino acids. The CDR3 spells CAGSLSLAEIPTQQYF. The CDR3 DNA reads TGTGCCGGCAGCTTAAGCTTAGCGGAGATCCCTACGCAGCAGTACTTC.

This clonotype has more than one count but fewer than ten. V gene TRBV5-1 combines with J gene TRBJ2-7; possibly TRBD2 for D (6 bases). The CDR3 consists of 13 residues. Trimming cost V 4 bases and J 3 bases, with 11 bases left between them. CDR1 is SGHRS, CDR2 YFSETQ, per germline. This CDR3 reads CASSAGIIYEQYF. CDR3 bases: TGCGCCAGCAGCGCGGGAATCATCTACGAGCAGTACTTC.

The chain links TRBV6-5 to TRBJ2-5, with 10 bases matching TRBD2. The CDR3 contains 13 residues. The V gene end was trimmed by 4 bases and the J gene end by 11 bases; junction bases not matched to a gene: 7. CDR1 and CDR2 from the germline V gene are MNHEY and SVGAGI. The DNA of the CDR3 is TGTGCCAGCAGTTTAGCGGGAGGACAAGAGCAGTACTTC. It yields the protein CASSLAGGQEQYF.

The rearrangement uses TRBV12-3 or TRBV12-4 and TRBJ2-7, with a weak D call TRBD2 (5 bases). Between the trimmed V and J ends, which lost 4 bases and 2 bases, there was a span of 15 bases. The CDR3 runs 15 residues. CDR3 DNA sequence: TGTGCCAGCAGTTCCCTCGGAGGATCTCCCTACGAGCAGTACTTC. Translated: CASSSLGGSPYEQYF.

This clonotype turned up a few times. The chain employs TRBV19 and TRBJ2-5; TRBD2 agrees at 7 bases. Germline CDR1 and CDR2: LNHDA and SQIVND (reference sequence). V shed 3 bases, J shed 1 base, and the junction held 11 bases outside the gene matches. The CDR3 sequence is 17 residues long. The CDR3 reads CASSMLGTTWSQETQYF. As DNA, the CDR3 is TGTGCCAGTAGTATGTTGGGGACTACCTGGTCCCAAGAGACCCAGTACTTC.

The chain recombines TRBV5-1 with TRBJ1-2; no clear D. CDR3 length: 15 residues. Germline CDR1 reads SGHRS; CDR2 reads YFSETQ. Trimming cost V 0 bases and J 4 bases, with 13 bases left between them. CDR3 DNA: TGCGCCAGCAGCTTGGATGTCGGACCTCCCTATGGCTACACCTTC. Encoded protein: CASSLDVGPPYGYTF.

This chain joins TRBV6-1 and TRBJ2-3; maybe TRBD2 (7 bases). This CDR3 spans 17 amino acids. Trimming pared 5 bases from V and 4 bases from J, leaving 22 bases between. Germline lookup yields CDR1 MNHNS and CDR2 SASEGT. The CDR3 loop reads CASSPGGQGRTSDTQYF. DNA of the CDR3: TGTGCCAGCAGTCCCGGGGGGCAGGGGCGCACGTCAGATACGCAGTATTTT.

The genes are TRBV6-1 and TRBJ1-2, with 7 nucleotides matching TRBD1. With V trimmed by 0 bases and J by 5 bases, 15 bases remained unmatched. Germline CDR1 and CDR2: MNHNS and SASEGT. The CDR3 contains 18 residues. The CDR3 here is CASSEAGTEGFAGYGYTF. The CDR3 nucleotides read TGTGCCAGCAGTGAAGCAGGGACAGAGGGATTTGCAGGGTATGGCTACACCTTC.

The chain couples TRBV29-1 to TRBJ1-2, with TRBD1 as a possible D gene (6 bases). This CDR3 region has 12 residues. The ends were cut back, 4 bases at V and 6 bases at J, with 12 bases in the middle. Germline V CDR1 and CDR2: SQVTM, ANQGSEA. The CDR3 protein is CSVGGGVDGYTF. The CDR3 DNA follows: TGCAGCGTTGGAGGGGGAGTAGATGGCTACACCTTC.

The chain has TRBV9 and TRBJ2-4; 10 bases agree with TRBD2. With the DNA end fitting TRBJ2-7 better, the J assignment may be wrong. From germline, CDR1 is SGDLS and CDR2 YYNGEE. The length of the CDR3 is 16 residues. The CDR3 DNA is TGTGCCAGCAGCCCTAGGTCGTTAGCGGGGGGCCACGAGCAGTACTTC. It encodes CASSPRSLAGGHEQYF.

This chain uses TRBV10-3 with TRBJ2-3; TRBD1 aligns across 10 bases. Germline V gene data show CDR1 as ENHRY and CDR2 as SYGVKD. This CDR3 is built from 15 residues. After removal of 6 bases from V and 0 bases from J, the junction contained 3 bases not matched to a gene. The CDR3 is CAIRGQGISTDTQYF. CDR3 DNA sequence: TGTGCCATCAGGGGACAGGGGATTAGCACAGATACGCAGTATTTT.

The chain recombines TRBV5-1 with TRBJ2-6; no firm D call. The CDR3 is made up of 17 amino acids. Germline V gene data show CDR1 as SGHRS and CDR2 as YFSETQ. V shed 1 base and J shed 0 bases, with 11 bases lying between them. The CDR3 spells CASSLLPETSGANVLTF. In DNA form, the CDR3 reads TGCGCCAGCAGCTTGTTGCCAGAGACCTCTGGGGCCAACGTCCTGACTTTC.

The rearrangement links TRBV5-1 to TRBJ2-4; TRBD1 is a possible D gene (6 bases). Germline loops: CDR1 SGHRS, CDR2 YFSETQ. V was cut by 4 bases and J by 0 bases, with 14 bases left in between. The CDR3 is 16 amino acids. The CDR3 spells CASSPGQFLAKNIQYF. CDR3 nucleotides: TGCGCCAGCAGCCCAGGACAGTTCCTAGCCAAAAACATTCAGTACTTC. Full variable domain (outside the CDR3, taken from reference TRBV5-1 and TRBJ2-4): KAGVTQTPRYLIKTRGQQVTLSCSPISGHRSVSWYQQTPGQGLQFLFEYFSETQRNKGNFPGRFSGRQFSNSRSEMNVSTLELGDSALYLCASSPGQFLAKNIQYFGAGTRLSVL.

J is TRBJ2-1 and V is TRBV7-2, with D unresolved. Germline V lookup: CDR1 SGHTA, CDR2 FQGNSA. V was clipped by 2 bases and J by 9 bases, with 11 bases between them. The CDR3 is made up of 13 amino acids. For the CDR3, the DNA is TGTGCCAGCAGCTTAAACCCCCGAGGTGAGCAGTTCTTC. It specifies CASSLNPRGEQFF. Filled out from reference TRBV7-2 and TRBJ2-1, the complete variable domain reads GAGVSQSPSNKVTEKGKDVELRCDPISGHTALYWYRQSLGQGLEFLIYFQGNSAPDKSGLPSDRFSAERTGGSVSTLTIQRTQQEDSAVYLCASSLNPRGEQFFGPGTRLTVL.

This clonotype has only a few counts. The rearrangement uses TRBV12-3 or TRBV12-4 and TRBJ2-5; maybe TRBD1 (6 bases). The V gene lost 5 bases and the J gene lost 2 bases, with 15 bases spanning the gap. CDR3 length: 15 amino acids. CDR3: CASSPPAGEQETQYF. CDR3 DNA: TGTGCCAGCAGTCCCCCCGCAGGGGAACAAGAGACCCAGTACTTC.

Concerning this clonotype: A junction end diverges from the germline sequence, so it may reflect a read error. The chain couples TRBV20-1 to TRBJ2-1; 12 nucleotides agree with TRBD1. Per the germline V gene, CDR1 is DFQATT and CDR2 is SNEGSKA (reference sequence). The CDR3 has 14 amino acids. The CDR3 loop is CSARAGTGGNEQFF. CDR3 nucleotides: TGCAGTGCTAGAGCCGGGACAGGGGGCAATGAACAGTTCTTC.

The chain uses TRBV20-1 and TRBJ2-1; 14 bases are shared with TRBD2. Germline trimming cut 6 bases from V and 8 bases from J; bases unmatched to any gene: 9. The length of the CDR3 is 15 residues. Germline V lookup: CDR1 DFQATT, CDR2 SNEGSKA (reference sequence). CDR3 nucleotides: TGCAGTGCCTTAAGTCCGACTAGCGGGGGGGATGAGCAGTTCTTC. Residues: CSALSPTSGGDEQFF.

V usage is TRBV5-6 and J usage is TRBJ2-7; 7 bases map to TRBD2. The CDR3 has 15 amino acids. CDR1 and CDR2 (germline): SGHDT, YYEEEE. V lost 0 bases and J lost 4; bases outside the gene matches: 7. The CDR3, as DNA: TGTGCCAGCAGCTTGGTCGGCGGGAGAGAGTACGAGCAGTACTTC. Protein: CASSLVGGREYEQYF.

This clonotype was observed a few times. This chain links TRBV20-1 with TRBJ2-5; D gene uncertain. Germline CDR1 reads DFQATT; CDR2 reads SNEGSKA (reference sequence). This CDR3 is 10 amino acids long. Between the trimmed V and J ends, which lost 3 bases and 3 bases, there was a span of 2 bases. The DNA for the CDR3 is TGCAGTGCTAGCAAAGAGACCCAGTACTTC. This translates into CSASKETQYF.

V is TRBV3-1 and J is TRBJ1-4, with TRBD1 as a possible D gene (5 bases). Germline V gene sequence: CDR1 LGHDT, CDR2 YNNKEL (reference sequence). Trimming shortened V by 1 base and J by 10 bases, and 10 bases separated the two germline ends. The CDR3 length is 13 residues. The CDR3 loop is CASSQGRGGKLFF. For the CDR3, the DNA is TGTGCCAGCAGCCAAGGGAGGGGCGGAAAACTGTTTTTT. Using reference TRBV3-1 and TRBJ1-4 for the parts outside the CDR3, the full variable domain is DTAVSQTPKYLVTQMGNDKSIKCEQNLGHDTMYWYKQDSKKFLKIMFSYNNKELIINETVPNRFSPKSPDKAHLNLHINSLELGDSAVYFCASSQGRGGKLFFGSGTQLSVL.

The genes are TRBV10-3 and TRBJ2-7, with 13 bases lining up with TRBD2. J gave up 3 bases and V 9 bases, and 2 bases lay outside the gene matches. CDR3 size: 13 residues. Germline CDR1 reads ENHRY; CDR2 reads SYGVKD. This chain's CDR3 is CAIGTSGIYEQYF. CDR3 sequence (DNA): TGTGCCATAGGGACTAGCGGGATCTACGAGCAGTACTTC.

The chain employs TRBV3-1 and TRBJ2-1, with TRBD1 identical over 11 bases. V was pared by 8 bases and J by 9 bases, with 6 bases of the junction left unmatched. The CDR3 totals 13 residues. Germline V gene lookup returns CDR1 LGHDT and CDR2 YNNKEL (reference sequence). CDR3 in amino acids: CASGQGATGEQFF. For the CDR3, the DNA is TGTGCCAGCGGACAGGGGGCAACGGGTGAGCAGTTCTTC.

This clonotype was seen only once. The rearrangement joins TRBV4-1 to TRBJ2-7; no clear D gene. Germline values: CDR1 MGHRA, CDR2 YSYEKL. The CDR3 length is 14 residues. V lost 1 base and J lost 3, with 10 bases in between. CDR3 in amino acids: CASSQGLRNYEQYF. CDR3 nucleotide sequence: TGCGCCAGCAGCCAAGGGCTCAGGAACTACGAGCAGTACTTC.

The sample holds a few counts of this clonotype. The rearrangement joins TRBV20-1 to TRBJ2-7; D gene ambiguous. The CDR3 contains 12 residues. The germline V and J ends were trimmed by 2 bases and 2 bases, with 7 bases remaining between them. Germline V gene sequence: CDR1 DFQATT, CDR2 SNEGSKA (reference sequence). CDR3 in amino acids: CSARTDAYEQYF. For the CDR3, the DNA is TGCAGTGCTAGAACTGACGCCTACGAGCAGTACTTC.

The V call is TRBV6-2 or TRBV6-3, the J call TRBJ2-7, with 7 bases matching TRBD1. CDR1 and CDR2 (germline): MNHEY, SVGEGT. This CDR3 is 15 amino acids long. The V segment lost 4 bases and the J segment 6 bases; nucleotides outside the gene matches: 12. The CDR3 DNA is TGTGCCAGCAGTTCCTTTCAGGACAGGCTTTTCGAGCAGTACTTC. Translated: CASSSFQDRLFEQYF.

This clonotype came up a few times. The V and J genes are TRBV2 and TRBJ1-6; D gene ambiguous. This CDR3 contains 15 residues. Germline V gene lookup returns CDR1 SNHLY and CDR2 FYNNEI. The V end was cut by 4 bases, the J end by 8 bases, with 15 bases between. Here the CDR3 reads CASSGSGVGYSPLHF. CDR3 coding DNA: TGTGCCAGCAGTGGATCGGGAGTAGGGTATTCACCCCTCCACTTT.

The CDR3 loop reads CASSLDPGLSDAQYF. CDR3 in DNA: TGCGCCAGCAGCTTGGATCCCGGACTATCAGATGCCCAGTACTTC. V usage is TRBV5-1 and J usage is TRBJ2-5, with D possibly matching TRBD2 (6 bases). Germline V gene data show CDR1 as SGHRS and CDR2 as YFSETQ. CDR3 size: 15 residues. Trimming took 0 bases from V and 9 from J, leaving 18 bases between them.

Only a few counts were recorded for this clonotype. This rearrangement joins TRBV7-8 to TRBJ2-1; 9 bases line up with TRBD1. The CDR3 loop spans 16 amino acids. Germline CDR1 is SGHVS and CDR2 is FQNEAQ. Unmatched junction bases numbered 10, after V lost 5 bases and J lost 5 bases. Here the CDR3 reads CASSRAEGQGNNEQFF. The DNA for the CDR3 is TGTGCCAGCAGCCGAGCCGAGGGACAGGGTAACAATGAGCAGTTCTTC.

The chain carries TRBV18 and TRBJ2-3; no definite D call. Germline values: CDR1 KGHSH, CDR2 LQKENI. This CDR3 comprises 14 residues. V lost 3 bases to trimming and J lost 0 bases, with 7 bases between them. As DNA, the CDR3 is TGTGCCAGCTCACCCGTACTGAGCACAGATACGCAGTATTTT. The encoded protein is CASSPVLSTDTQYF.

V usage is TRBV20-1 and J usage is TRBJ2-2, with TRBD2 identical over 13 bases. There are 16 residues in the CDR3. Germline V CDR1 and CDR2: DFQATT, SNEGSKA (reference sequence). The ends lost 5 bases at V and 2 bases at J; junction bases unmatched: 5. The CDR3 reads CSALGTSGENTGELFF. CDR3 nucleotides: TGCAGTGCTCTTGGGACTAGCGGGGAAAACACCGGGGAGCTGTTTTTT.